This TCR beta chain was captured by sequencing in a study of beta chain features in type 1 diabetes. General study points: Healthy donors had naive, central memory and Treg TCRB repertoires that appeared less similar than those seen among patients.

The CDR3 runs to 16 residues. Germline CDR1 SGHRS, CDR2 YFSETQ. V gave up 0 bases and J gave up 0 bases, with 7 bases separating them. As to this clone: Its antigen remains unknown.

The whole isolated RNA underwent reverse transcription, so sequencing captured expressed TCRB transcripts. Produced via immunoSEQ multiplex PCR; TCRdb's table is partial and in-frame only. In the table there are 130,000 to 150,000 clones, 6.9% of which are singletons. The V call is TRBV5-1, the J call TRBJ2-6; D is possibly TRBD2 (6 bases). Specimen: central memory CD4+ T cells from blood. The clonotype comes from a woman aged 30 to 39 in good health. This chain's CDR3 is CASSLVGGSGANVLTF. Here the CDR3 DNA reads TGCGCCAGCAGCTTGGTCGGGGGCTCTGGGGCCAACGTCCTGACTTTC.